One and the same sample provided the 18 T cell receptor beta chains below, sequenced in a study of T cells in Graves' hyperthyroidism and ophthalmopathy. Regions amplified from RNA transcripts were the TCR beta CDR3 regions. The HTBI primer set drove a first-round RT-PCR of the TCR CDR3. TCRdb passed the multiplex PCR reads through MiXCR, listing each CDR3 protein once. The sample holds 300,000 to 350,000 distinct CDR3 sequences; approximately 15% are singletons and the top ten take approximately 25%. Source material: blood. Receptors originate from a young woman with Graves' hyperthyroidism.

The chain combines TRBV7-3 with TRBJ2-1; 15 nucleotides agree with TRBD2. From germline, CDR1 is SGHTA and CDR2 FQGTGA. The V gene end was trimmed by 2 bases and the J gene end by 8 bases; junction bases not matched to a gene: 1. The CDR3 contains 15 residues. The CDR3 DNA reads TGTGCCAGCAGCTTAGGACTAGCGGGAGGGGATGAGCAGTTCTTC. It yields the protein CASSLGLAGGDEQFF.

The chain recombines TRBV19 with TRBJ1-1; D gene uncertain. V lost 2 bases, J lost 4 bases, and 11 bases lay in between. CDR3 size: 14 residues. Germline V gene sequence: CDR1 LNHDA, CDR2 SQIVND (reference sequence). The CDR3 nucleotides read TGTGCCAGTAGTATAAATGGTGAGAGCACTGAAGCTTTCTTT. It encodes CASSINGESTEAFF.

Ten or more counts support this clonotype. The V call is TRBV12-3 or TRBV12-4, the J call TRBJ2-7; maybe TRBD2 (5 bases). With 1 base removed from V and 6 bases from J, the gap between germline ends came to 7 bases. The CDR3 runs to 12 residues. CDR3 amino acids: CASSLGSGEQYF. The CDR3 region has the DNA TGTGCCAGCAGTTTAGGGAGCGGCGAGCAGTACTTC.

This clonotype was seen at least ten times. The genes are TRBV28 and TRBJ1-2; TRBD1 is a possible D gene (5 bases). Trimming stripped 5 bases from V and 8 bases from J, with 12 bases between. Germline-derived CDR1 and CDR2 are MDHEN and SYDVKM. The CDR3 loop spans 12 amino acids. The CDR3 nucleotides read TGTGCCAGCAGTAGCGACAGTAACGGCTACACCTTC. It is translated as CASSSDSNGYTF.

This clonotype was seen repeatedly, ten times or more. V gene TRBV28 combines with J gene TRBJ1-2, with TRBD1 matching 7 bases. Looked up from germline, CDR1 is MDHEN and CDR2 is SYDVKM. The CDR3 is 15 residues long. J was trimmed by 4 bases and V by 5 bases; bases with no gene match: 10. In DNA form, the CDR3 reads TGTGCCAGCAGTGGAGGGACAGCCAACCCCTATGGCTACACCTTC. Encoded protein: CASSGGTANPYGYTF.

Turning to this clonotype: This may be a read error, as it is one base from a much larger clone. The V gene is TRBV20-1, the J gene TRBJ1-5, with 7 bases matching TRBD1. This CDR3 contains 15 residues. J was trimmed by 4 bases and V by 6 bases; bases with no gene match: 12. Looked up from germline, CDR1 is DFQATT and CDR2 is SNEGSKA (reference sequence). CDR3 DNA: TGCAGTGCCCCGAAAACCAGCAGGGGGAATCAGCCCCAGCATTTT. Translating gives CSAPKTSRGNQPQHF.

This clonotype showed up many times. This chain links TRBV11-2 with TRBJ2-1; 8 bases align to TRBD2. The CDR3 has 16 amino acids. The germline gives CDR1 SGHAT, CDR2 FQNNGV. The V gene end was trimmed by 2 bases and the J gene end by 8 bases; junction bases not matched to a gene: 11. The CDR3 here is CASSLTGLASGHEQFF. The CDR3 coding sequence is TGTGCCAGCAGCTTAACAGGCCTGGCTAGCGGGCATGAGCAGTTCTTC.

In this sample, this clonotype turned up many times. This sequence joins TRBV20-1 and TRBJ2-7; D remains ambiguous. There are 12 residues in the CDR3. Germline V lookup: CDR1 DFQATT, CDR2 SNEGSKA (reference sequence). V was trimmed by 1 base and J by 0 bases, leaving 4 bases between them. DNA for the CDR3: TGCAGTGCTAGAGCCCACTCCTACGAGCAGTACTTC. Translating gives CSARAHSYEQYF.

Worth noting for this clonotype: At one end the junction does not follow the germline gene, possibly because of a read error. This chain uses TRBV6-9 with TRBJ1-2; D is possibly TRBD1 (6 bases). This CDR3 has 14 amino acids. CDR1 and CDR2 (germline): MNHGY, SVAAGI. The CDR3, as DNA: TGTGCCAGCGGTTACTTCGGGAGGGGGGATGGCTACACCTTC. Translating it yields CASGYFGRGDGYTF.

This clonotype was counted ten times or more. This chain uses TRBV13 with TRBJ2-1; 12 nucleotides agree with TRBD2. The ends lost 6 bases at V and 9 bases at J; junction bases unmatched: 9. This CDR3 comprises 15 residues. Germline CDR1 is PRHDT and CDR2 is FYEKMQ (reference sequence). In DNA form, the CDR3 reads TGTGCCAGCAGTCGACTAGCGGGAGAGGGTGGTGAGCAGTTCTTC. Its protein is CASSRLAGEGGEQFF.

This clonotype has a handful of counts. The chain combines TRBV20-1 with TRBJ1-4, with 7 bases that match TRBD1. Germline CDR1 and CDR2: DFQATT and SNEGSKA (reference sequence). The CDR3 has 12 amino acids. CDR3 in DNA: TGCGGTCTAGGGACAGTAAATGAAAAACTGTTTTTT. Its translation: CGLGTVNEKLFF.

The chain combines TRBV27 with TRBJ1-3; maybe TRBD1 (5 bases). This CDR3 region has 11 residues. Germline V lookup: CDR1 MNHEY, CDR2 SMNVEV (reference sequence). The V end lost 3 bases, the J end lost 9 bases, and 6 bases lay between the germline ends. The CDR3: CASSFGGTIYF. CDR3 nucleotide sequence: TGTGCCAGCAGTTTTGGGGGCACCATATATTTT.

The gene calls are TRBV3-1 and TRBJ2-3; D remains unclear. V dropped 0 bases and J dropped 4 bases, with 17 bases sitting between them. The CDR3 loop spans 17 amino acids. The germline gives CDR1 LGHDT, CDR2 YNNKEL (reference sequence). The CDR3 loop reads CASSQDRGRSGPDTQYF. The CDR3 region has the DNA TGTGCCAGCAGCCAAGATAGAGGCCGGTCAGGACCAGATACGCAGTATTTT.

The chain has TRBV19 and TRBJ2-4, with D perhaps matching TRBD1 (6 bases). V lost 9 bases and J 7 bases, leaving 22 bases between the germline ends. Germline V gene lookup returns CDR1 LNHDA and CDR2 SQIVND (reference sequence). This CDR3 has 15 amino acids. The CDR3 bases are TGTGCCAGCAGTCAGGACAGAACCAACTATAACATTCAGTACTTC. Residues: CASSQDRTNYNIQYF.

CDR3: CASSLPRDRGLIGANVLTF. DNA for the CDR3: TGTGCCAGCAGCCTTCCCCGGGACAGGGGTTTAATTGGGGCCAACGTCCTGACTTTC. This chain links TRBV7-2 with TRBJ2-6; 10 bases match TRBD1. J gave up 3 bases and V 5 bases, and 13 bases lay outside the gene matches. There are 19 residues in the CDR3. Germline assignment: CDR1 SGHTA and CDR2 FQGNSA. Together with reference TRBV7-2 and TRBJ2-6, the CDR3 gives the full variable domain: GAGVSQSPSNKVTEKGKDVELRCDPISGHTALYWYRQSLGQGLEFLIYFQGNSAPDKSGLPSDRFSAERTGGSVSTLTIQRTQQEDSAVYLCASSLPRDRGLIGANVLTFGAGSRLTVL.

This clonotype was counted at least ten times. The chain has TRBV30 and TRBJ2-7, with D maybe TRBD1 (6 bases). The V gene's germline CDR1 is GTSNPN and CDR2 SVGIG (reference sequence). The CDR3 runs to 12 residues. With 4 bases removed from V and 4 bases from J, the gap between germline ends came to 11 bases. DNA for the CDR3: TGTGCCTGGAAACAGGGACCATACGAGCAGTACTTC. Translated: CAWKQGPYEQYF.

The table lists this clonotype with many counts. The V gene is TRBV2, the J gene TRBJ2-7; D is undetermined. V shed 8 bases and J shed 3 bases, with 8 bases lying between them. This CDR3 contains 11 residues. Germline V gene lookup returns CDR1 SNHLY and CDR2 FYNNEI. DNA of the CDR3: TGTGCCAGCTCGAGGATCTACGAGCAGTACTTC. Translated: CASSRIYEQYF.

This clonotype was picked up a small number of times. The J gene is TRBJ2-7, the V gene TRBV11-2; D call uncertain. CDR1 is SGHAT, CDR2 FQNNGV, per germline. Trimming cost V 5 bases and J 7 bases, with 18 bases left between them. The CDR3 is 14 amino acids. The CDR3 here is CASSPLRPTQEQYF. The CDR3 region has the DNA TGTGCCAGCAGCCCCCTGAGACCCACTCAAGAGCAGTACTTC.